The 7 T cell receptor beta chains listed next were all sequenced from one sample in a study of blood T cells in healthy people across ages. The second PCR ran roughly 6 to 11 cycles with a sample-barcoded 5' primer and J-beta primers. TCRdb re-called the 5' RACE reads through MiXCR, storing one row per CDR3 protein. The sample holds some 760,000 distinct CDR3 sequences, roughly 25% seen once. This sample was also put to use in a study of T cells of mothers and their children.

The sample was blood. Receptors were obtained from a boy younger than 18 in good health.

This clonotype was counted a few times. The V call is TRBV9, the J call TRBJ2-5; TRBD2 might be the D (5 bases). The CDR3 is 18 residues long. Germline-derived CDR1 and CDR2 are SGDLS and YYNGEE. V lost 2 bases, J lost 2 bases, and 22 bases lay in between. CDR3 sequence reads: CASSVTDGGSRNQETQYF. DNA of the CDR3: TGTGCCAGCAGCGTCACTGATGGAGGATCCCGTAATCAAGAGACCCAGTACTTC.

The chain recombines TRBV7-9 with TRBJ2-1; 9 bases align to TRBD2. CDR3 length: 14 amino acids. Germline lookup yields CDR1 SEHNR and CDR2 FQNEAQ (reference sequence). The ends lost 9 bases at V and 7 bases at J; junction bases unmatched: 10. Here the CDR3 reads CASSPGLAWNEQFF. Written as DNA, the CDR3 is TGTGCCAGTTCCCCTGGACTAGCGTGGAATGAGCAGTTCTTC.

The chain couples TRBV7-2 to TRBJ2-1; D not certain. The V and J ends lost 3 bases and 9 bases respectively, with 15 bases between them. CDR1 is SGHTA and CDR2 is FQGNSA in the germline V gene. This CDR3 is built from 14 residues. The CDR3 coding sequence is TGTGCCAGCAGCTTGGCACCCGGCGTGGGTGAGCAGTTCTTC. This encodes CASSLAPGVGEQFF.

Only a few counts were recorded for this clonotype. This chain joins TRBV10-3 and TRBJ2-1; D possibly matches TRBD1 or TRBD2 (5 bases each). Germline CDR1 reads ENHRY; CDR2 reads SYGVKD. V was trimmed by 3 bases and J by 4 bases, leaving 13 bases between them. The CDR3 runs 15 residues. The CDR3 is CAISDTGPKYNEQFF. The CDR3 bases are TGTGCCATCAGTGATACGGGACCAAAGTACAATGAGCAGTTCTTC.

This rearrangement joins TRBV4-2 to TRBJ1-1; D not resolved. The CDR3 loop spans 12 amino acids. V was clipped by 0 bases and J by 8 bases, with 7 bases between them. CDR1 and CDR2 from the germline V gene are LGHNA and YNFKEQ. The CDR3 DNA reads TGTGCCAGCAGCCAAGATACGGAGGAAGCTTTCTTT. The encoded protein is CASSQDTEEAFF.

This chain connects TRBV7-2 to TRBJ2-3; tentatively, D is TRBD1 (5 bases). CDR3 size: 14 residues. Looked up from germline, CDR1 is SGHTA and CDR2 is FQGNSA. V shed 2 bases and J shed 9 bases, with 15 bases lying between them. Written as DNA, the CDR3 is TGTGCCAGCAGCTTATCGGAAGGGGTTAGCACGCAGTATTTT. The encoded protein is CASSLSEGVSTQYF.

The chain couples TRBV10-3 to TRBJ2-1, with a possible D match to TRBD2 (6 bases). CDR1 ENHRY and CDR2 SYGVKD come from the germline V gene. This CDR3 has 12 residues. V gave up 7 bases and J gave up 5 bases, with 9 bases separating them. The CDR3 DNA reads as TGTGCCATCACGGACTACGACAATGAGCAGTTCTTC. It translates to CAITDYDNEQFF.